The T cell receptor (beta chain) under discussion was sequenced for a study of resident and recirculating memory T cells in vitiligo. No change in lesions over the prior 6 months defined stable disease. TCRdb's table, derived via immunoSEQ multiplex PCR, lists solely in-frame clones and lacks some. The sample lists 40,000 to 45,000 clones; 85% to 95% were seen once. The length of the CDR3 is 12 residues. Losses at the gene ends were 1 base for V and 10 bases for J; bases not matched to a gene: 3. Germline lookup yields CDR1 SGHRS and CDR2 YFSETQ. Input material: blood. V and J are TRBV5-1 and TRBJ1-1, with 8 bases aligning to TRBD1. This TCR came from a male donor with vitiligo. Written as DNA, the CDR3 is TGCGCCAGCAGCTTGTCCAGGGGGCGAGCTTTCTTT. Translation: CASSLSRGRAFF.